These T cell receptor beta chains were read from a single sample in a study of radiation and T cells in renal cell carcinoma. Assay used: immunoSEQ multiplex PCR; TCRdb lists only in-frame clones, some missing. The data hold fewer than 55,000 clones, with 80% observed a single time. This material consisted of blood, taken from a patient whose treatment included radiotherapy and nephrectomy. The receptors derive from a woman aged 70-85 years with renal cell carcinoma. Each CDR3 is given with its conserved first and last residue. The D gene is left open where the match is weak. Size is omitted from some rows. Given values are once, few, many or a class for expanded clones.

D gene: NA; clone size: NA; J gene: TRBJ2-5; V gene: TRBV5-6; CDR3 DNA: TGTGCCAGCAGCCGCGGGACAGCGCAAGAGACCCAGTACTTC; CDR3 protein: CASSRGTAQETQYF
D gene: TRBD2; clone size: NA; J gene: TRBJ2-7; V gene: TRBV10-3; CDR3 DNA: TGTGCCATCAGAGACGTGATGACTAGCGGTAATTACGAGCAGTACTTC; CDR3 protein: CAIRDVMTSGNYEQYF
D gene: NA; clone size: NA; J gene: TRBJ1-2; V gene: TRBV30; CDR3 DNA: TGTGCCTGGAGTGTCAGCCTGAACTATGGCTACACCTTC; CDR3 protein: CAWSVSLNYGYTF
D gene: NA; clone size: NA; J gene: TRBJ1-1; V gene: TRBV7-9; CDR3 DNA: TGTGCCAGCAGCGCCGGGAACACTGAAGCTTTCTTT; CDR3 protein: CASSAGNTEAFF
D gene: NA; clone size: NA; J gene: TRBJ2-5; V gene: TRBV6-5; CDR3 DNA: TGTGCCAGCAGCCACGGAAGGGTCGGGGGAGAGACCCAGTACTTC; CDR3 protein: CASSHGRVGGETQYF
D gene: NA; clone size: NA; J gene: TRBJ1-5; V gene: TRBV7-8; CDR3 DNA: TGTGCCAGCAGTCCAGCCTCGGACAGCGAATATCAGCCCCAGCATTTT; CDR3 protein: CASSPASDSEYQPQHF
D gene: NA; clone size: NA; J gene: TRBJ2-7; V gene: TRBV7-2; CDR3 DNA: TGTGCCAGCAGAAATAGCGCCACCTACGAGCAGTACTTC; CDR3 protein: CASRNSATYEQYF
D gene: NA; clone size: once; J gene: TRBJ1-4; V gene: TRBV5-4; CDR3 DNA: TGTGCCAGCAGCTTGGGAGGGAAACGGCTAGGTGATGAAAAACTGTTTTTT; CDR3 protein: CASSLGGKRLGDEKLFF
D gene: TRBD1; clone size: NA; J gene: TRBJ1-5; V gene: TRBV6-1; CDR3 DNA: TGTGCCAGCAGTGTGACAGGGAACAATCAGCCCCAGCATTTT; CDR3 protein: CASSVTGNNQPQHF
D gene: NA; clone size: NA; J gene: TRBJ1-1; V gene: TRBV7-6; CDR3 DNA: TGTGCCAGCAGCTCGGGGGATGGGGGAAACACTGAAGCTTTCTTT; CDR3 protein: CASSSGDGGNTEAFF
D gene: NA; clone size: NA; J gene: TRBJ2-7; V gene: TRBV6-1; CDR3 DNA: TGTGCCAGCAGCCGGGATGTTAAGTACGAGCAGTACTTC; CDR3 protein: CASSRDVKYEQYF
D gene: TRBD2; clone size: NA; J gene: TRBJ2-7; V gene: TRBV7-2; CDR3 DNA: TGTGCCAGCAGCCCCCGACTAGCGGGAGGGGGCGAGCAGTACTTC; CDR3 protein: CASSPRLAGGGEQYF
D gene: NA; clone size: NA; J gene: TRBJ2-7; V gene: TRBV12-2; CDR3 DNA: TGTGCAAGTCGCTTAGCGCTAGAGGGGGCCTACGAGCAGTACTTC; CDR3 protein: CASRLALEGAYEQYF
D gene: NA; clone size: NA; J gene: TRBJ2-2; V gene: TRBV7-9; CDR3 DNA: TGTGCCAGCAGCTCCTTATTAAGGGGCGGGGAGCTGTTTTTT; CDR3 protein: CASSSLLRGGELFF
D gene: NA; clone size: NA; J gene: TRBJ1-4; V gene: TRBV9; CDR3 DNA: TGTGCCAGCAGCGTAGTCCCCGGGGAAAAACTGTTTTTT; CDR3 protein: CASSVVPGEKLFF
D gene: NA; clone size: few; J gene: TRBJ1-1; V gene: TRBV5-4; CDR3 DNA: TGTGCCAGCAGCTGGGGTGGGAAAATGAACACTGAAGCTTTCTTT; CDR3 protein: CASSWGGKMNTEAFF
D gene: TRBD2; clone size: NA; J gene: TRBJ2-1; V gene: TRBV30; CDR3 DNA: TGTGCCTGGAGGGGGACTAGCGGGCTACTCAATGAGCAGTTCTTC; CDR3 protein: CAWRGTSGLLNEQFF
D gene: NA; clone size: once; J gene: TRBJ1-4; V gene: TRBV27; CDR3 DNA: TGTGCCAGCAGTTTATCTTGGGCCCAGGAAAAACTGTTTTTT; CDR3 protein: CASSLSWAQEKLFF